Given below is one TCR beta chain in context. Participant age was roughly 18 to 95 years, and participants resided in 24 US areas. This sample stems from a study of blood T cell repertoires in COVID-19. Assay used: immunoSEQ multiplex PCR; TCRdb lists only in-frame clones, some missing. The table lists some 150,000 clones, over 65% of them singletons, with about 4.6% in the top ten. The CDR3 covers 18 residues. The J segment lost 3 bases and the V segment lost 5 bases, leaving 13 bases of the junction unmatched. Germline-derived CDR1 and CDR2 are SEHNR and FQNEAQ (reference sequence). This chain connects TRBV7-9 to TRBJ1-6; 7 bases align to TRBD1. The receptor's source is a woman between 45 and 60 years old who had recovered from COVID-19. Sample: PBMCs or T cells enriched from blood (not recorded which). DNA of the CDR3: TGTGCCAGCAGCACCAGGACAGGAGATTCGATCTATAATTCACCCCTCCACTTT. Amino acids: CASSTRTGDSIYNSPLHF. The entire variable domain, with the rest obtained from reference TRBV7-9 and TRBJ1-6, is as follows: DTGVSQNPRHKITKRGQNVTFRCDPISEHNRLYWYRQTLGQGPEFLTYFQNEAQLEKSRLLSDRFSAERPKGSFSTLEIQRTEQGDSAMYLCASSTRTGDSIYNSPLHFGNGTRLTVT.